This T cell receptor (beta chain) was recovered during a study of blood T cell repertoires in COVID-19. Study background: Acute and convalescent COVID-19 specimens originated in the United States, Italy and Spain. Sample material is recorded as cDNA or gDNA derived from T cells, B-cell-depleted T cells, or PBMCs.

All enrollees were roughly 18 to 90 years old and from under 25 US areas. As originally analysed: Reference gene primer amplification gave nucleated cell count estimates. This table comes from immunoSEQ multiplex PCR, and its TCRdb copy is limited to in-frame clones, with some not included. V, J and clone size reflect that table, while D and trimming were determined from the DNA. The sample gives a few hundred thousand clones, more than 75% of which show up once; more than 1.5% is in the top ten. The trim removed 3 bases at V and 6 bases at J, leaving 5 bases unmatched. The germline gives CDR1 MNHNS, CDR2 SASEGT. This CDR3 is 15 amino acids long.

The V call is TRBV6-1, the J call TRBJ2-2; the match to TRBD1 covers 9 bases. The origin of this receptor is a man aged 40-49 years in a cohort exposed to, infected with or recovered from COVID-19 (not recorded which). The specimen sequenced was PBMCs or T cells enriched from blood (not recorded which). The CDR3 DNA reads TGTGCCAGCAGTGACCGGGACAGGGTATCCGGGGAGCTGTTTTTT. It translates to CASSDRDRVSGELFF.